One sample yielded the 23 T cell receptor beta chains listed below, sequenced in a study of cytomegalovirus exposure and HLA in healthy donors (TCRdb year 2017). The library was generated by the immunoSEQ multiplex PCR assay. For the multiplex PCR, a mixture combining 60 forward primers for TCR Vbeta segments and 13 reverse primers for TCR Jbeta segments was used. Imported from immuneACCESS, the table was reduced by TCRdb to in-frame sequences with V and J called. These copies leave out some clones; in studies compared against another copy, an unresolved V gene accounts for under half, and the cause of the remainder is not known. The sample table records approximately 70,000 clones; roughly 64% of these occur just once. The ten most abundant clones make up about 7.6% of the sample. The material sequenced was PBMCs. The receptors derive from a man aged 40-49 years in good health and CMV-seropositive.

The rearrangement uses TRBV7-8 and TRBJ1-4, with TRBD1 matching 8 bases. The V gene end was trimmed by 5 bases and the J gene end by 6 bases; junction bases not matched to a gene: 8. The CDR3 is made up of 15 amino acids. The V gene's germline CDR1 is SGHVS and CDR2 FQNEAQ. The CDR3 region has the DNA TGTGCCAGCAGCCCACAGGGGGATAGACATGAAAAACTGTTTTTT. This gives the protein CASSPQGDRHEKLFF.

The chain uses TRBV5-1 and TRBJ2-3; the match to TRBD1 covers 9 bases. The V gene end was trimmed by 4 bases and the J gene end by 4 bases; junction bases not matched to a gene: 10. Germline V lookup: CDR1 SGHRS, CDR2 YFSETQ. The CDR3 spans 16 residues. This chain's CDR3 is CASSEMTGGTADTQYF. The CDR3 coding sequence is TGCGCCAGCAGCGAGATGACAGGGGGGACCGCAGATACGCAGTATTTT.

The genes are TRBV7-2 and TRBJ1-1; TRBD1 matches 9 bases. V was pared by 4 bases and J by 4 bases, with 4 bases of the junction left unmatched. Germline V lookup: CDR1 SGHTA, CDR2 FQGNSA. CDR3 length: 14 amino acids. The CDR3 DNA sequence: TGTGCCAGCAGCTGGGGACAGGGCTCCACTGAAGCTTTCTTT. Translation gives CASSWGQGSTEAFF.

The chain joins TRBV4-3 to TRBJ1-1, with D maybe TRBD1 (5 bases). The CDR3 runs 14 residues. Germline V gives CDR1 LGHNA, CDR2 YSLEER. V was cut by 3 bases and J by 1 base, with 9 bases left in between. CDR3 sequence (DNA): TGCGCCAGCAGCCAGGGGGGAGCGAACACTGAAGCTTTCTTT. Its protein is CASSQGGANTEAFF.

V gene TRBV4-3 combines with J gene TRBJ1-4, with D maybe TRBD1 (6 bases). Germline V CDR1 and CDR2: LGHNA, YSLEER. This CDR3 has 15 residues. V lost 0 bases, J lost 12 bases, and 17 bases lay in between. The CDR3 region is CASSQDWTVPGQLFF. The CDR3, as DNA: TGCGCCAGCAGCCAAGATTGGACAGTCCCGGGACAACTGTTTTTT.

The rearrangement links TRBV4-1 to TRBJ1-3; D uncertain. Germline V gives CDR1 MGHRA, CDR2 YSYEKL. The CDR3 sequence is 16 residues long. The V end lost 2 bases, the J end lost 0 bases, and 11 bases lay between the germline ends. The CDR3 DNA sequence: TGCGCCAGCAGCCAATCTCAGGCACGCTCTGGAAACACCATATATTTT. Translating it yields CASSQSQARSGNTIYF.

This clone has a single count. Other DNA sequences within the sample encode an identical CDR3. The chain recombines TRBV9 with TRBJ2-5; D uncertain. Trimming left V 2 bases short and J 1 base short, with 3 bases between. The CDR3 spans 12 residues. The germline gives CDR1 SGDLS, CDR2 YYNGEE. CDR3 nucleotides: TGTGCCAGCAGCGTTAGCCAAGAGACCCAGTACTTC. Amino acids: CASSVSQETQYF.

A single count supports this clone. The chain is built from TRBV4-1 and TRBJ1-3, with D unclear. This CDR3 has 16 amino acids. Germline V CDR1 and CDR2: MGHRA, YSYEKL. Trimming removed 0 bases from V and 4 bases from J, with 13 bases in between. The CDR3 spells CASSQDAGSFGNTIYF. The CDR3 nucleotides are TGCGCCAGCAGCCAAGATGCAGGATCCTTCGGAAACACCATATATTTT.

There are a few counts of this clone. This rearrangement joins TRBV5-1 to TRBJ2-6; no firm D call. Trimming shortened V by 5 bases and J by 6 bases, and 18 bases separated the two germline ends. CDR3 length: 16 amino acids. Germline V gives CDR1 SGHRS, CDR2 YFSETQ. CDR3 sequence (DNA): TGCGCCAGCAGGCGAGAGGCACCGACGGAGGCCAACGTCCTGACTTTC. Protein sequence: CASRREAPTEANVLTF. Looking up the rest from reference TRBV5-1 and TRBJ2-6 gives the full variable domain: KAGVTQTPRYLIKTRGQQVTLSCSPISGHRSVSWYQQTPGQGLQFLFEYFSETQRNKGNFPGRFSGRQFSNSRSEMNVSTLELGDSALYLCASRREAPTEANVLTFGAGSRLTVL.

This chain links TRBV6-5 with TRBJ2-2, with D maybe TRBD2 (5 bases). The CDR3 totals 15 residues. Germline assignment: CDR1 MNHEY and CDR2 SVGAGI. V was clipped by 0 bases and J by 5 bases, with 10 bases between them. The CDR3 region is CASSYSNRGTGELFF. The CDR3 DNA sequence: TGTGCCAGCAGTTACTCAAACCGGGGTACCGGGGAGCTGTTTTTT.

This clone is medium-sized by share. This chain joins TRBV28 and TRBJ1-4; TRBD1 agrees at 7 bases. The germline CDR1 and CDR2 sequences are MDHEN and SYDVKM. The CDR3 totals 14 residues. With 6 bases clipped from V and 8 bases from J, the junction kept 9 bases outside the gene matches. CDR3 DNA sequence: TGTGCCAGCAGCCGGGGACAGCGTCGGGAAAAACTGTTTTTT. Amino acids: CASSRGQRREKLFF.

V usage is TRBV9 and J usage is TRBJ1-1; weak D call: TRBD1 (5 bases). Trimming removed 3 bases at V and 4 bases at J, with 16 bases between. CDR3 length equals 15 residues. Germline V CDR1 and CDR2: SGDLS, YYNGEE. CDR3 loop: CASSGGTLGTTEAFF. The CDR3 nucleotides are TGTGCCAGCAGCGGGGGGACTCTGGGTACCACTGAAGCTTTCTTT.

The rearrangement joins TRBV2 to TRBJ1-1; 8 bases fit TRBD1. Looked up from germline, CDR1 is SNHLY and CDR2 is FYNNEI. This CDR3 contains 14 residues. The junction had 9 bases not matched to a gene; V was cut back by 7 bases and J by 5 bases. This chain's CDR3 is CASNADRGGTEAFF. The CDR3 coding sequence is TGTGCCAGCAACGCAGACAGGGGAGGGACTGAAGCTTTCTTT.

CDR3 nucleotides: TGTGCCAGCACCTGGGAGCTTTCACCCCTCCACTTT. It yields the protein CASTWELSPLHF. The rearrangement links TRBV5-8 to TRBJ1-6; D is ambiguous. This CDR3 is built from 12 residues. The germline V gene encodes CDR1 SGHTS and CDR2 YDEGEE. Deletions cut 6 bases from V and 9 bases from J, with 10 bases between.

This chain uses TRBV6-5 with TRBJ1-4, with TRBD1 as a possible D gene (5 bases). The CDR3 consists of 15 residues. V lost 4 bases and J lost 5, with 14 bases in between. Germline V gene sequence: CDR1 MNHEY, CDR2 SVGAGI. CDR3 loop: CASSSGTPGNEKLFF. The CDR3 nucleotides read TGTGCCAGCAGTTCCGGGACTCCAGGCAATGAAAAACTGTTTTTT.

This clone has just a few counts. The rearrangement uses TRBV7-2 and TRBJ2-7; a possible D gene is TRBD2 (6 bases). In germline, CDR1 is SGHTA, CDR2 FQGNSA. The CDR3 totals 14 residues. V gave up 5 bases and J gave up 2 bases, with 13 bases separating them. Here the CDR3 reads CASSRIGGPYEQYF. As DNA, the CDR3 is TGTGCCAGCAGCCGAATCGGGGGTCCCTACGAGCAGTACTTC.

This sequence joins TRBV19 and TRBJ2-7; 8 bases fit TRBD1. This CDR3 has 16 residues. Germline values: CDR1 LNHDA, CDR2 SQIVND (reference sequence). J gave up 5 bases and V 0 bases, and 9 bases lay outside the gene matches. The CDR3 loop reads CASSIDPDRGLNEQYF. In nucleotides, the CDR3 is TGTGCCAGTAGTATAGATCCCGACAGGGGTCTAAACGAGCAGTACTTC.

This chain links TRBV19 with TRBJ2-7; the match to TRBD2 covers 9 bases. This CDR3 contains 15 residues. V lost 3 bases and J lost 2; bases outside the gene matches: 5. CDR1 LNHDA and CDR2 SQIVND come from the germline V gene (reference sequence). The CDR3 bases are TGTGCCAGTAGTATTGGACTAGCGAGGACCTACGAGCAGTACTTC. Protein product: CASSIGLARTYEQYF.

The chain couples TRBV7-3 to TRBJ2-1, with 11 bases fitting TRBD2. The CDR3 runs to 17 residues. Germline loops: CDR1 SGHTA, CDR2 FQGTGA. V lost 2 bases and J lost 7; bases outside the gene matches: 10. CDR3 nucleotides: TGTGCCAGCAGCTTAGGGGTAGCGGGAGGGCCATTGAATGAGCAGTTCTTC. This codes for CASSLGVAGGPLNEQFF.

This chain links TRBV7-8 with TRBJ1-1, with 8 bases fitting TRBD1. Germline CDR1 and CDR2: SGHVS and FQNEAQ. Trimming removed 5 bases from V and 8 bases from J; junction bases left unmatched: 1. The CDR3 totals 11 residues. In nucleotides, the CDR3 is TGTGCCAGCAGCCGGGACAGGGAAGCTTTCTTT. It yields the protein CASSRDREAFF. Full variable domain (remainder filled in from reference TRBV7-8 and TRBJ1-1): GAGVSQSPRYKVAKRGQDVALRCDPISGHVSLFWYQQALGQGPEFLTYFQNEAQLDKSGLPSDRFFAERPEGSVSTLKIQRTQQEDSAVYLCASSRDREAFFGQGTRLTVV.

The rearrangement uses TRBV19 and TRBJ1-4, with D uncertain. In germline, CDR1 is LNHDA, CDR2 SQIVND (reference sequence). V was cut by 7 bases and J by 3 bases, with 12 bases left in between. CDR3 size: 14 residues. CDR3 in DNA: TGTGCCAGTAAGGGATGGCGGGCTAATGAAAAACTGTTTTTT. This sequence encodes CASKGWRANEKLFF. Filled out from reference TRBV19 and TRBJ1-4, the complete variable domain reads DGGITQSPKYLFRKEGQNVTLSCEQNLNHDAMYWYRQDPGQGLRLIYYSQIVNDFQKGDIAEGYSVSREKKESFPLTVTSAQKNPTAFYLCASKGWRANEKLFFGSGTQLSVL.

The chain is built from TRBV25-1 and TRBJ2-5; TRBD1 might be the D (8 bases). Trimming took off 3 bases at V and 2 bases at J, with 16 bases between the two ends. Germline V gene lookup returns CDR1 MGHDK and CDR2 SYGVNS. This CDR3 is 16 amino acids long. CDR3 nucleotides: TGTGCCAGCAGTGATACAGGGGGAGGGTTTCAAGAGACCCAGTACTTC. It translates to CASSDTGGGFQETQYF. Together with reference TRBV25-1 and TRBJ2-5, the CDR3 gives the full variable domain: EADIYQTPRYLVIGTGKKITLECSQTMGHDKMYWYQQDPGMELHLIHYSYGVNSTEKGDLSSESTVSRIRTEHFPLTLESARPSHTSQYLCASSDTGGGFQETQYFGPGTRLLVL.

The J gene is TRBJ1-1, the V gene TRBV9; D gene ambiguous. Germline V gene lookup returns CDR1 SGDLS and CDR2 YYNGEE. Between the trimmed V and J ends, which lost 3 bases and 12 bases, there was a span of 15 bases. The CDR3 is 12 residues long. The CDR3 loop reads CASSATATATFF. The CDR3 DNA sequence: TGTGCCAGCAGCGCTACGGCTACAGCAACTTTCTTT. Full variable domain (missing parts from reference TRBV9 and TRBJ1-1): DSGVTQTPKHLITATGQRVTLRCSPRSGDLSVYWYQQSLDQGLQFLIQYYNGEERAKGNILERFSAQQFPDLHSELNLSSLELGDSALYFCASSATATATFFGQGTRLTVV.